The source of this T cell receptor (beta chain) is a study of blood T cell repertoires in COVID-19. Original processing methods: Counts of nucleated cells, estimated from reference gene primer amplification, were obtained. Some clones are missing from TCRdb's copy, which holds only in-frame ones; the method was immunoSEQ multiplex PCR. The DNA was the basis for D and trimming; V, J and clone size are from that table. Of roughly 75,000 clones in the sample, over 75% were seen once. Looked up from germline, CDR1 is SNHLY and CDR2 is FYNNEI. V was shortened by 8 bases and J by 7 bases, with 14 bases between the two germline ends. The CDR3 has 13 amino acids.

The chain couples TRBV2 to TRBJ1-4; possibly TRBD1 for D (5 bases). Source material: peripheral blood. The TCR sequence derives from a man in his fifties or sixties with acute or convalescent COVID-19. The CDR3, as DNA: TGTGCCAGCGGGGGAGGGTTGGGTGAAAAACTGTTTTTT. It yields the protein CASGGGLGEKLFF.